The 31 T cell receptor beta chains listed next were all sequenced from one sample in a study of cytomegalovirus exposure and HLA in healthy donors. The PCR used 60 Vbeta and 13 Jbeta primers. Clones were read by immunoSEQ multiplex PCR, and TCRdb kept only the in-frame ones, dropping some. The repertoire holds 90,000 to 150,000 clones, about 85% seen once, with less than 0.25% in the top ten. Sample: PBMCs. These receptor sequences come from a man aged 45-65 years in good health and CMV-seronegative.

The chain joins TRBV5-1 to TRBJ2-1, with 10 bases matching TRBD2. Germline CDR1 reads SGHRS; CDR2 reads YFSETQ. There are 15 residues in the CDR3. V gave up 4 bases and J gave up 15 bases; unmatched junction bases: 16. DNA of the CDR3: TGCGCCAGCAGCCTAGATCCTAGCGGGAGTGGTATACCGTTCTTC. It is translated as CASSLDPSGSGIPFF.

The CDR3 loop is CASSRGGETEKLFF. In DNA form, the CDR3 reads TGTGCCAGCTCCCGGGGGGGAGAAACCGAAAAACTGTTTTTT. The chain employs TRBV7-2 and TRBJ1-4; maybe TRBD1 (5 bases). Germline V lookup: CDR1 SGHTA, CDR2 FQGNSA. CDR3 length equals 14 residues. The V end was cut by 8 bases, the J end by 8 bases, with 18 bases between.

The CDR3 nucleotides read TGTGCCAGCAGCCGCACTCAGGGCTACGAGCAGTACTTC. It encodes CASSRTQGYEQYF. This chain links TRBV7-2 with TRBJ2-7, with TRBD1 as a possible D gene (5 bases). CDR1 is SGHTA and CDR2 is FQGNSA in the germline V gene. The CDR3 length is 13 residues. Trimming stripped 5 bases from V and 3 bases from J, with 11 bases between.

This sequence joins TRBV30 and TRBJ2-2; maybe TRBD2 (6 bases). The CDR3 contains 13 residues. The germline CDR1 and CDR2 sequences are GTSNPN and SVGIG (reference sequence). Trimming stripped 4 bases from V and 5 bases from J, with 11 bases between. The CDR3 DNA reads TGTGCCTGGACGGGGGTAGCGACCGGGGAGCTGTTTTTT. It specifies CAWTGVATGELFF. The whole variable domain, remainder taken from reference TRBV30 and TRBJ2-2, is SQTIHQWPATLVQPVGSPLSLECTVEGTSNPNLYWYRQAAGRGLQLLFYSVGIGQISSEVPQNLSASRPQDRQFILSSKKLLLSDSGFYLCAWTGVATGELFFGEGSRLTVL.

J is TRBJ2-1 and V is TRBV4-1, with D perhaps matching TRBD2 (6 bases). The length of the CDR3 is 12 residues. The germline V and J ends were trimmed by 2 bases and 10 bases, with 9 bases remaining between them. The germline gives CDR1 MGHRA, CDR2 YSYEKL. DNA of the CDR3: TGCGCCAGCAGCCAACCGCTAGCGGAGCAGTTCTTC. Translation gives CASSQPLAEQFF.

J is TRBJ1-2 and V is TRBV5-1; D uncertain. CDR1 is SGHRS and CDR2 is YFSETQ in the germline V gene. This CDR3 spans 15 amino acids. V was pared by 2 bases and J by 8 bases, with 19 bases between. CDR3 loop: CASSLSPSQAHGYTF. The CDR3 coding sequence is TGCGCCAGCAGCTTATCCCCCAGCCAGGCTCACGGCTACACCTTC.

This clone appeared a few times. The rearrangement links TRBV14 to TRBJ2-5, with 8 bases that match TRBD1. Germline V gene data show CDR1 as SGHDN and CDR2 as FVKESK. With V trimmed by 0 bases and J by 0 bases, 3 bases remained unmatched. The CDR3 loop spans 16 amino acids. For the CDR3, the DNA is TGTGCCAGCAGCCAAGATCGGACAGGGTACCAAGAGACCCAGTACTTC. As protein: CASSQDRTGYQETQYF.

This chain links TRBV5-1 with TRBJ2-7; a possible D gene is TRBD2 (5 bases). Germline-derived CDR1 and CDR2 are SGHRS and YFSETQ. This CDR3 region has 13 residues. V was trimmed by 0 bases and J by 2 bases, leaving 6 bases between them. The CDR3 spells CASSLGGTYEQYF. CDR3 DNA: TGCGCCAGCAGCTTGGGAGGGACCTACGAGCAGTACTTC.

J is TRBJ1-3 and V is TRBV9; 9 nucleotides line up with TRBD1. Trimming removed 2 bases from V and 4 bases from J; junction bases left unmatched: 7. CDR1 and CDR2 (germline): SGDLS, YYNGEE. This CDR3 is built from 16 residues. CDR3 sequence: CASSVRQGVSGNTIYF. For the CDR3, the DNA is TGTGCCAGCAGCGTCCGACAGGGGGTGAGCGGAAACACCATATATTTT.

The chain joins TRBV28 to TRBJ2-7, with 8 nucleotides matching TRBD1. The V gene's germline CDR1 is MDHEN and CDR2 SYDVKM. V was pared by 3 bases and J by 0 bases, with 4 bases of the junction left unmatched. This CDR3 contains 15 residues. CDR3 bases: TGTGCCAGCAGTTTCAGGGGGCCCTTCTCCTACGAGCAGTACTTC. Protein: CASSFRGPFSYEQYF. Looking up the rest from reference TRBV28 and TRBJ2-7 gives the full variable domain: DVKVTQSSRYLVKRTGEKVFLECVQDMDHENMFWYRQDPGLGLRLIYFSYDVKMKEKGDIPEGYSVSREKKERFSLILESASTNQTSMYLCASSFRGPFSYEQYFGPGTRLTVT.

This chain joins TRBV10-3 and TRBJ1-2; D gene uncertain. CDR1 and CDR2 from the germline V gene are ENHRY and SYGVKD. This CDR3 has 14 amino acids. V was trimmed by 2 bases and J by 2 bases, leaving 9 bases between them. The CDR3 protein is CAISEPGLNYGYTF. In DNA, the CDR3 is TGTGCCATCAGTGAGCCGGGGTTAAACTATGGCTACACCTTC.

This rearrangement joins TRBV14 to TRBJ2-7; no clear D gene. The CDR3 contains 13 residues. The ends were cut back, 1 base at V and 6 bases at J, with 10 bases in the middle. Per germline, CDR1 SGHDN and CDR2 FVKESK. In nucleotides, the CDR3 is TGTGCCAGCAGCCAAGGAGGTTTTCTCGAGCAGTACTTC. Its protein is CASSQGGFLEQYF.

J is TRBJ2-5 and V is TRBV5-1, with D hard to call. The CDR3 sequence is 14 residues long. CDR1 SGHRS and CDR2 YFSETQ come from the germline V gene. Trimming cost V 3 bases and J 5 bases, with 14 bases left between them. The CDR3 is CASSSDLLGETQYF. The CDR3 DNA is TGCGCCAGCAGCTCCGACCTTCTCGGGGAGACCCAGTACTTC.

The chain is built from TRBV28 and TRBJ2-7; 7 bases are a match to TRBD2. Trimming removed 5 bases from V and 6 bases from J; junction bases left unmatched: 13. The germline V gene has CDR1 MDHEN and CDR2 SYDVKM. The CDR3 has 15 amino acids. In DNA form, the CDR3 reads TGTGCCAGCAGTGGTAGCGGGTCCCTGGGGTGCGAGCAGTACTTC. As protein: CASSGSGSLGCEQYF.

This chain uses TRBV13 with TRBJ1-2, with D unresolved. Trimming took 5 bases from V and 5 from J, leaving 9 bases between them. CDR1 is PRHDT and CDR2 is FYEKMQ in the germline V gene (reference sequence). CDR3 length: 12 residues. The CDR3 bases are TGTGCCAGCAGCGCACGGAGGTATGGCTACACCTTC. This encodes CASSARRYGYTF.

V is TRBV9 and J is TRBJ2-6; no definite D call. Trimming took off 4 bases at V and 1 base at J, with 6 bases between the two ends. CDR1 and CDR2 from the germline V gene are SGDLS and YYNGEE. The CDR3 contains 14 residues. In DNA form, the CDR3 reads TGTGCCAGCAGCCCCGTTTCTGGGGCCAACGTCCTGACTTTC. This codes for CASSPVSGANVLTF. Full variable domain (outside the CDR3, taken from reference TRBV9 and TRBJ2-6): DSGVTQTPKHLITATGQRVTLRCSPRSGDLSVYWYQQSLDQGLQFLIQYYNGEERAKGNILERFSAQQFPDLHSELNLSSLELGDSALYFCASSPVSGANVLTFGAGSRLTVL.

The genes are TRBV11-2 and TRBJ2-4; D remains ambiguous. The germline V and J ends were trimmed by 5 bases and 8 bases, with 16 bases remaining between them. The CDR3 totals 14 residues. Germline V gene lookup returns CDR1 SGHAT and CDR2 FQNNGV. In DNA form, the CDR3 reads TGTGCCAGCAGCGTCGACCCTAGGTCGGACATTCAGTACTTC. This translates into CASSVDPRSDIQYF.

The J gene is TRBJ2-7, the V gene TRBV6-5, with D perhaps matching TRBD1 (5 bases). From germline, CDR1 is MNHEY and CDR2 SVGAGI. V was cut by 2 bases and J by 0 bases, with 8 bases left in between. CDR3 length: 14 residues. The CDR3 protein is CASSYQGSSYEQYF. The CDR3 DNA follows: TGTGCCAGCAGTTACCAGGGTAGCTCCTACGAGCAGTACTTC.

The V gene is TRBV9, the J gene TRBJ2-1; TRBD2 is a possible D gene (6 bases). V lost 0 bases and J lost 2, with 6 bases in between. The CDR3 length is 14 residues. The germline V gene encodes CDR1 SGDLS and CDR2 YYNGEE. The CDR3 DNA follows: TGTGCCAGCAGCGTAGCGGGGGCCTACAATGAGCAGTTCTTC. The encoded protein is CASSVAGAYNEQFF.

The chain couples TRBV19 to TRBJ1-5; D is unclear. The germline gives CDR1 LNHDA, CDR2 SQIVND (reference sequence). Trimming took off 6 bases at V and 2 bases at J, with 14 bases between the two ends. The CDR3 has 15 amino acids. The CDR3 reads CASSLLGSGNQPQHF. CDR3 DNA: TGTGCCAGTAGCCTTCTTGGCAGTGGCAATCAGCCCCAGCATTTT. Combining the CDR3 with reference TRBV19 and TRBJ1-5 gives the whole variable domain DGGITQSPKYLFRKEGQNVTLSCEQNLNHDAMYWYRQDPGQGLRLIYYSQIVNDFQKGDIAEGYSVSREKKESFPLTVTSAQKNPTAFYLCASSLLGSGNQPQHFGDGTRLSIL.

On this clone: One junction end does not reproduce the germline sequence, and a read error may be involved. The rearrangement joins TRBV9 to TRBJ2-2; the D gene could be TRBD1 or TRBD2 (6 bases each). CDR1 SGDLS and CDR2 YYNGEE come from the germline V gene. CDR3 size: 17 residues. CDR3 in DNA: TGTGCCAGCAGTGTAGGGGGGACGGGGGTGAACACCGGGGAGCTGTTTTTT. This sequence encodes CASSVGGTGVNTGELFF.

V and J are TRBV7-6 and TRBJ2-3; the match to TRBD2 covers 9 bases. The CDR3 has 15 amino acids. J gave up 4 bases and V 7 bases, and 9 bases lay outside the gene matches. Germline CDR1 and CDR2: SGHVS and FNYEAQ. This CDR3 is CASTPIAGEADTQYF. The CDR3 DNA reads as TGTGCCAGCACACCTATAGCGGGGGAGGCAGATACGCAGTATTTT.

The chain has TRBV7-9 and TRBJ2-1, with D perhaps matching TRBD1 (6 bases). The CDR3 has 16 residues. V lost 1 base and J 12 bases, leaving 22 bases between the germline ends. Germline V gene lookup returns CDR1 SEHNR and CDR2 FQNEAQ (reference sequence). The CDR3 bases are TGTGCCAGCAGCTTAGAAAGCCCTTTGGCAGGGGCCCGGCAGTTCTTC. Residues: CASSLESPLAGARQFF.

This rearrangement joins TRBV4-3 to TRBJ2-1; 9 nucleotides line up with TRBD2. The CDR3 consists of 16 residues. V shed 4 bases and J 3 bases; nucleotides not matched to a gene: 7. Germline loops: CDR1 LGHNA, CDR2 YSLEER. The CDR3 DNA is TGCGCCAGCAGCCTGACTAGCGGAATGAACTACAATGAGCAGTTCTTC. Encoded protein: CASSLTSGMNYNEQFF.

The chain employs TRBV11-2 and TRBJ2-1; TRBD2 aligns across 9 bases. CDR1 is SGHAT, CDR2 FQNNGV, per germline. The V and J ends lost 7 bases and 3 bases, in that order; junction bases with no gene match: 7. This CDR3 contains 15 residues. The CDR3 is CASNLREGFYNEQFF. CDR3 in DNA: TGTGCCAGCAATCTGCGGGAGGGATTCTACAATGAGCAGTTCTTC. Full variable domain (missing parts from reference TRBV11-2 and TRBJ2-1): EAGVAQSPRYKIIEKRQSVAFWCNPISGHATLYWYQQILGQGPKLLIQFQNNGVVDDSQLPKDRFSAERLKGVDSTLKIQPAKLEDSAVYLCASNLREGFYNEQFFGPGTRLTVL.

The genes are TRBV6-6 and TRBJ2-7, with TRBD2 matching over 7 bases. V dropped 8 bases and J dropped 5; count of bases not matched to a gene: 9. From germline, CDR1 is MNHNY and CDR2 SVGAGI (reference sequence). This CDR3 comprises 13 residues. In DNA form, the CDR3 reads TGTGCCAGCGTCCGGGTGGGAGGGGACGAGCAGTACTTC. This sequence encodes CASVRVGGDEQYF.

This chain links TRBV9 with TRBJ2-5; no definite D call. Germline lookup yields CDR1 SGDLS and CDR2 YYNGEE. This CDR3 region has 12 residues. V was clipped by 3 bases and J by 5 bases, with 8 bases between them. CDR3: CASSAGFETQYF. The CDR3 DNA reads TGTGCCAGCAGCGCCGGGTTTGAGACCCAGTACTTC.

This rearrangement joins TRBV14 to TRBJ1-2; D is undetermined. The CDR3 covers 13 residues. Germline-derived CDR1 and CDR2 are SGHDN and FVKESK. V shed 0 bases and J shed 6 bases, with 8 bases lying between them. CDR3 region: CASSQDHGHGYTF. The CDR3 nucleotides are TGTGCCAGCAGCCAAGACCATGGCCATGGCTACACCTTC. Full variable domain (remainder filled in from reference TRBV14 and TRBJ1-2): EAGVTQFPSHSVIEKGQTVTLRCDPISGHDNLYWYRRVMGKEIKFLLHFVKESKQDESGMPNNRFLAERTGGTYSTLKVQPAELEDSGVYFCASSQDHGHGYTFGSGTRLTVV.

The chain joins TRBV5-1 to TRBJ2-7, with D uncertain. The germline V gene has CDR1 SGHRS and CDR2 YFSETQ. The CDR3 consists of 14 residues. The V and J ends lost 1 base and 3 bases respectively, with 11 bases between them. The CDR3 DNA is TGCGCCAGCAGCTTGAGACTGAGCCACTACGAGCAGTACTTC. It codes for CASSLRLSHYEQYF. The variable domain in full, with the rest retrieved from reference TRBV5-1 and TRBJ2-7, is KAGVTQTPRYLIKTRGQQVTLSCSPISGHRSVSWYQQTPGQGLQFLFEYFSETQRNKGNFPGRFSGRQFSNSRSEMNVSTLELGDSALYLCASSLRLSHYEQYFGPGTRLTVT.

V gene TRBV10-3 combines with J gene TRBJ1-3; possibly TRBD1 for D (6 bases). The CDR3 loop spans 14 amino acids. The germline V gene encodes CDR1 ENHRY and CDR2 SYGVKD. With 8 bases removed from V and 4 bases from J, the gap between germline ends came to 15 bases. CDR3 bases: TGTGCCATCGCCCCAGGGGTAGTAGGAAACACCATATATTTT. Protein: CAIAPGVVGNTIYF.

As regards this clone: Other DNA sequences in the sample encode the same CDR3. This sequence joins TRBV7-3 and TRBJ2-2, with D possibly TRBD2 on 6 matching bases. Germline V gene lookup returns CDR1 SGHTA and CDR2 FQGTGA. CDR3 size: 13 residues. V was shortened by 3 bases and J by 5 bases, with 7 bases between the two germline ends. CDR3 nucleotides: TGTGCCAGCAGCTTTGGAGGGACCGGGGAGCTGTTTTTT. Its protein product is CASSFGGTGELFF.